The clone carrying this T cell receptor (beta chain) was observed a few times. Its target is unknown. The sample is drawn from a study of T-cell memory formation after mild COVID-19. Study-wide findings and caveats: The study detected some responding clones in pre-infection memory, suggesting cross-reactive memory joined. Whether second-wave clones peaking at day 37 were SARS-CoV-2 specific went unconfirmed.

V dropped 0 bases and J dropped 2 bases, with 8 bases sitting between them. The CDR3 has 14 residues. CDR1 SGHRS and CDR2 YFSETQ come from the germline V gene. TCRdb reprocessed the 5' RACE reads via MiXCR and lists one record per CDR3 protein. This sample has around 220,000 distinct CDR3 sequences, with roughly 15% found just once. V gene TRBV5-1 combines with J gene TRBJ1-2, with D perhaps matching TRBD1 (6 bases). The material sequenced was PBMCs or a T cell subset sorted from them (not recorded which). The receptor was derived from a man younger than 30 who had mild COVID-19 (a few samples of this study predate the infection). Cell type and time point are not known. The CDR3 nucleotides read TGCGCCAGCAGCTTGGACAGGGAGAACTATGGCTACACCTTC. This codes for CASSLDRENYGYTF.